Below are 22 T cell receptor beta chains sequenced from a single sample in a study of T cells in Graves' hyperthyroidism and ophthalmopathy. RNA transcripts were the template for amplifying TCR beta CDR3 regions. First-round RT-PCR with HTBI primers amplified the TCR CDR3 region. One entry per CDR3 protein results from TCRdb running MiXCR on the multiplex PCR reads. The sample shows roughly 500,000 distinct CDR3 sequences, less than 25% of them seen only once. The sequencing sample was made of blood. These receptors were collected from a woman between 70 and 85 years old with Graves' ophthalmopathy.

This clonotype was observed at least ten times. The rearrangement uses TRBV7-8 and TRBJ2-1; D is unclear. This CDR3 has 16 residues. Germline CDR1 and CDR2: SGHVS and FQNEAQ. Trimming took off 4 bases at V and 9 bases at J, with 22 bases between the two ends. The CDR3 DNA is TGTGCCAGCAGCTACAACCAGGTCACCGCGAACCGTGAGCAGTTCTTC. Translated: CASSYNQVTANREQFF.

This clonotype was seen at least ten times. The chain combines TRBV11-2 with TRBJ2-7; TRBD1 matches at 7 bases. Per germline, CDR1 SGHAT and CDR2 FQNNGV. The CDR3 length is 14 residues. V lost 3 bases and J lost 4; bases outside the gene matches: 6. CDR3 sequence (DNA): TGTGCCAGCAGCTTCGGACAGGTTCAATACGAGCAGTACTTC. It encodes CASSFGQVQYEQYF.

The rearrangement uses TRBV7-9 and TRBJ2-1, with TRBD2 identical over 7 bases. The V segment lost 1 base and the J segment 2 bases; nucleotides outside the gene matches: 5. Germline CDR1 is SEHNR and CDR2 is FQNEAQ (reference sequence). The CDR3 runs to 16 residues. As DNA, the CDR3 is TGTGCCAGCAGCTTAGTTCCTAGCGGAACCTACAATGAGCAGTTCTTC. This codes for CASSLVPSGTYNEQFF. Together with reference TRBV7-9 and TRBJ2-1, the CDR3 gives the full variable domain: DTGVSQNPRHKITKRGQNVTFRCDPISEHNRLYWYRQTLGQGPEFLTYFQNEAQLEKSRLLSDRFSAERPKGSFSTLEIQRTEQGDSAMYLCASSLVPSGTYNEQFFGPGTRLTVL.

V and J are TRBV7-9 and TRBJ2-2; the D is unclear. V shed 5 bases and J shed 1 base, with 11 bases lying between them. This CDR3 is built from 15 residues. Germline CDR1 and CDR2: SEHNR and FQNEAQ (reference sequence). The CDR3 coding sequence is TGTGCCAGCAGCCAAGACGGATTGAACACCGGGGAGCTGTTTTTT. This gives the protein CASSQDGLNTGELFF.

This rearrangement joins TRBV20-1 to TRBJ2-7, with D perhaps matching TRBD1 (5 bases). The CDR3 contains 12 residues. Germline V gives CDR1 DFQATT, CDR2 SNEGSKA (reference sequence). V lost 4 bases and J lost 3, with 10 bases in between. For the CDR3, the DNA is TGCAGTGCTACAGGGTCGTACTACGAGCAGTACTTC. Its protein is CSATGSYYEQYF.

As to this clonotype: One end of the junction varies from germline; a read error may be responsible. The chain carries TRBV18 and TRBJ1-2; 11 bases are a match to TRBD1. The CDR3 covers 15 residues. Germline V gives CDR1 KGHSH, CDR2 LQKENI. The CDR3: CASSSPGQGDLGYTF. For the CDR3, the DNA is TGTGCCAGCTCATCACCGGGACAGGGGGATCTTGGCTACACCTTC. The whole variable domain, remainder taken from reference TRBV18 and TRBJ1-2, is NAGVMQNPRHLVRRRGQEARLRCSPMKGHSHVYWYRQLPEEGLKFMVYLQKENIIDESGMPKERFSAEFPKEGPSILRIQQVVRGDSAAYFCASSSPGQGDLGYTFGSGTRLTVV.

The chain has TRBV3-1 and TRBJ1-5; the match to TRBD1 covers 9 bases. CDR3 length: 14 amino acids. In germline, CDR1 is LGHDT, CDR2 YNNKEL (reference sequence). Germline trimming cut 4 bases from V and 5 bases from J; bases unmatched to any gene: 3. Written as DNA, the CDR3 is TGTGCCAGCAGCCCCGGACAGGGGTATCAGCCCCAGCATTTT. Protein product: CASSPGQGYQPQHF.

The V gene is TRBV5-8, the J gene TRBJ2-1; D possibly corresponds to TRBD2 (5 bases). The CDR3 length is 14 residues. Germline values: CDR1 SGHTS, CDR2 YDEGEE. The V end was cut by 6 bases, the J end by 6 bases, with 16 bases between. This CDR3 reads CASTRRGSPNEQFF. The CDR3 DNA reads as TGTGCCAGCACCCGACGGGGATCACCCAATGAGCAGTTCTTC.

This clonotype was seen a handful of times. The CDR3 here is CATSEASGTGFNEQFF. CDR3 bases: TGTGCCACCAGTGAGGCGTCCGGGACAGGGTTTAATGAGCAGTTCTTC. This chain uses TRBV24-1 with TRBJ2-1; 9 positions agree with TRBD1. CDR1 and CDR2 from the germline V gene are KGHDR and SFDVKD. The trim removed 4 bases at V and 7 bases at J, leaving 10 bases unmatched. The CDR3 has 16 residues.

The gene calls are TRBV7-2 and TRBJ2-7, with 7 bases that match TRBD2. This CDR3 is 14 amino acids long. V trimming: 8 bases; J trimming: 5 bases; junction bases outside the gene matches: 12. Germline CDR1 SGHTA, CDR2 FQGNSA. The CDR3 DNA reads as TGTGCCAGCGCCTTGGGGCGGGAGTACCACGAGCAGTACTTC. It is translated as CASALGREYHEQYF. The full variable domain, its missing parts supplied by reference TRBV7-2 and TRBJ2-7, is GAGVSQSPSNKVTEKGKDVELRCDPISGHTALYWYRQSLGQGLEFLIYFQGNSAPDKSGLPSDRFSAERTGGSVSTLTIQRTQQEDSAVYLCASALGREYHEQYFGPGTRLTVT.

This clonotype has at least ten counts. The rearrangement joins TRBV7-3 to TRBJ2-7; 8 positions agree with TRBD1. CDR1 and CDR2 (germline): SGHTA, FQGTGA. V shed 9 bases, J shed 2 bases, and the junction held 6 bases outside the gene matches. The CDR3 spans 13 residues. CDR3 residues: CASTPQGAYEQYF. The DNA for the CDR3 is TGTGCCAGTACACCACAGGGGGCCTACGAGCAGTACTTC.

This clonotype occurred a few times. The chain uses TRBV3-1 and TRBJ2-3, with TRBD2 matching over 7 bases. With 4 bases clipped from V and 0 bases from J, the junction kept 10 bases outside the gene matches. Germline CDR1 LGHDT, CDR2 YNNKEL (reference sequence). The CDR3 spans 17 residues. CDR3 nucleotide sequence: TGTGCCAGCAGCCCCCTTACTAGCGTTCTTAGCACAGATACGCAGTATTTT. Translating gives CASSPLTSVLSTDTQYF.

This clonotype was counted a few times. The CDR3 reads CASSVSKLAKNIQYF. CDR3 in DNA: TGTGCCAGCAGTGTGAGCAAACTAGCCAAAAACATTCAGTACTTC. This rearrangement joins TRBV2 to TRBJ2-4; D is undetermined. The CDR3 is 15 residues long. The V gene lost 4 bases and the J gene lost 0 bases, with 10 bases spanning the gap. CDR1 and CDR2 from the germline V gene are SNHLY and FYNNEI.

This clonotype has ten or more counts. The V gene is TRBV11-2, the J gene TRBJ2-5, with D tentatively TRBD2 (5 bases). The CDR3 loop spans 14 amino acids. Germline CDR1 is SGHAT and CDR2 is FQNNGV. V lost 3 bases to trimming and J lost 3 bases, with 11 bases between them. This CDR3 reads CASSFRSREETQYF. DNA of the CDR3: TGTGCCAGCAGCTTCAGGTCGCGGGAAGAGACCCAGTACTTC.

The chain has TRBV30 and TRBJ2-3, with D possibly called TRBD1 or TRBD2 (5 bases each). This CDR3 comprises 13 residues. Germline V gene sequence: CDR1 GTSNPN, CDR2 SVGIG (reference sequence). The V and J ends lost 3 bases and 6 bases respectively, with 13 bases between them. In DNA form, the CDR3 reads TGTGCCTGGAGGAGGGGCGTGTCTGATACGCAGTATTTT. Encoded protein: CAWRRGVSDTQYF. The whole variable domain, remainder taken from reference TRBV30 and TRBJ2-3, is SQTIHQWPATLVQPVGSPLSLECTVEGTSNPNLYWYRQAAGRGLQLLFYSVGIGQISSEVPQNLSASRPQDRQFILSSKKLLLSDSGFYLCAWRRGVSDTQYFGPGTRLTVL.

In this sample, this clonotype turned up many times. The V gene is TRBV28, the J gene TRBJ1-1; the D is unclear. Germline V gene lookup returns CDR1 MDHEN and CDR2 SYDVKM. This CDR3 is built from 15 residues. V was cut by 6 bases and J by 0 bases, with 14 bases left in between. CDR3 sequence: CASSRAAVLNTEAFF. In DNA, the CDR3 is TGTGCCAGCAGCCGGGCTGCAGTGCTGAACACTGAAGCTTTCTTT.

V is TRBV12-3 or TRBV12-4 and J is TRBJ2-7; 7 nucleotides match TRBD1. The V gene end was trimmed by 1 base and the J gene end by 1 base; junction bases not matched to a gene: 4. CDR3 length: 15 residues. The CDR3 coding sequence is TGTGCCAGCAGTTTAGGCCTGGACAGGTCCTACGAGCAGTACTTC. It encodes CASSLGLDRSYEQYF.

This clonotype was detected a few times. The genes are TRBV9 and TRBJ2-3; tentative D call: TRBD2 (6 bases). V lost 7 bases and J 5 bases, leaving 11 bases between the germline ends. This CDR3 is built from 12 residues. Germline CDR1 is SGDLS and CDR2 is YYNGEE. The CDR3 nucleotides read TGTGCCAGCGGGGCGGGATTAGATACGCAGTATTTT. Protein: CASGAGLDTQYF.

In its sample, this clonotype was seen a few times. The chain couples TRBV20-1 to TRBJ2-3; D tentatively reads TRBD1 or TRBD2 (5 bases each). This CDR3 region has 16 residues. Trimming removed 7 bases at V and 0 bases at J, with 20 bases between. Germline CDR1 and CDR2: DFQATT and SNEGSKA (reference sequence). CDR3 protein: CSVAYAGTDSTDTQYF. CDR3 DNA: TGCAGTGTAGCCTATGCCGGGACGGATAGCACAGATACGCAGTATTTT.

This clonotype occurred many times. The J gene is TRBJ1-5, the V gene TRBV27, with 11 bases lining up with TRBD1. Germline V gene sequence: CDR1 MNHEY, CDR2 SMNVEV (reference sequence). V was pared by 5 bases and J by 3 bases, with 6 bases of the junction left unmatched. The CDR3 runs 16 residues. The CDR3 reads CASSIGTGGLNQPQHF. In DNA form, the CDR3 reads TGTGCCAGCAGTATCGGGACAGGGGGTCTCAATCAGCCCCAGCATTTT.

CDR3 nucleotides: TGTGCCAGCAGCGTCGGGACAGGGGCATCCGGCGAGCAGTACTTC. It encodes CASSVGTGASGEQYF. The chain carries TRBV9 and TRBJ2-7; 10 bases are shared with TRBD1. Trimming cost V 2 bases and J 6 bases; bases outside gene matches: 8. Germline CDR1 and CDR2: SGDLS and YYNGEE. The CDR3 covers 15 residues.

This rearrangement joins TRBV7-2 to TRBJ2-7; a possible D gene is TRBD2 (5 bases). CDR1 SGHTA and CDR2 FQGNSA come from the germline V gene. Trimming pared 2 bases from V and 1 base from J, leaving 15 bases between. This CDR3 comprises 16 residues. The CDR3 nucleotides are TGTGCCAGCAGCTTATTTGTGGGAGCGTCTTCCTACGAGCAGTACTTC. Protein product: CASSLFVGASSYEQYF.